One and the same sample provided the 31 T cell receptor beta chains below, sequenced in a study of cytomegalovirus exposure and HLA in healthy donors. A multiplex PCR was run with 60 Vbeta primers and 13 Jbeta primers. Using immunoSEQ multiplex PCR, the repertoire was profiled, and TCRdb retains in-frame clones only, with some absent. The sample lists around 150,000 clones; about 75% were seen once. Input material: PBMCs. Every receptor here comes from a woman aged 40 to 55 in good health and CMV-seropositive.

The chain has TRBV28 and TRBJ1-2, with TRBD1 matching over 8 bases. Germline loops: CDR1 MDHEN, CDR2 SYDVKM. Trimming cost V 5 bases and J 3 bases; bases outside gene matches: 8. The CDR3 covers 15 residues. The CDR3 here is CASSLDRGNDYGYTF. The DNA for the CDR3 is TGTGCCAGCAGTCTTGACAGGGGAAATGACTATGGCTACACCTTC.

CDR3 sequence reads: CASSQDKREGSWEQYF. CDR3 nucleotide sequence: TGCGCCAGCAGCCAAGATAAGCGGGAGGGTTCGTGGGAGCAGTACTTC. The rearrangement links TRBV4-1 to TRBJ2-5; 10 bases are shared with TRBD2. This CDR3 has 16 amino acids. Germline lookup yields CDR1 MGHRA and CDR2 YSYEKL. V trimming: 0 bases; J trimming: 11 bases; junction bases outside the gene matches: 12.

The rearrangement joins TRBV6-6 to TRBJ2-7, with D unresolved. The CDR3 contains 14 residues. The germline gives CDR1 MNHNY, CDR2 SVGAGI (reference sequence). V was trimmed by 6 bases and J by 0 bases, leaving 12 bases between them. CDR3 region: CASRNSAVSYEQYF. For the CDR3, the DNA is TGTGCCAGCAGGAACTCGGCGGTCTCCTACGAGCAGTACTTC.

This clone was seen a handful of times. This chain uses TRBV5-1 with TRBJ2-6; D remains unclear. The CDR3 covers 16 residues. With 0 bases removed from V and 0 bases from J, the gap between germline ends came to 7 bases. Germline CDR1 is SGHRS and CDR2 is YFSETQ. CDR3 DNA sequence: TGCGCCAGCAGCTTGGACAACCACTCTGGGGCCAACGTCCTGACTTTC. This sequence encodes CASSLDNHSGANVLTF.

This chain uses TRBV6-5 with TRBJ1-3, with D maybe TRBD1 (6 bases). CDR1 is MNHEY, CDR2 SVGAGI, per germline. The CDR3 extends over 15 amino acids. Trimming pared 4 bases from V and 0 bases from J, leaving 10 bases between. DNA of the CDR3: TGTGCCAGCAGTTCCGCAGGGGCCTCTGGAAACACCATATATTTT. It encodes CASSSAGASGNTIYF.

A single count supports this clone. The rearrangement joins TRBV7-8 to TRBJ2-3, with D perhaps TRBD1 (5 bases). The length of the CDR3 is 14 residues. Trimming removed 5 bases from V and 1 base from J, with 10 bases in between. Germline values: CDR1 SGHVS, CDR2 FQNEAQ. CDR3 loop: CASSPTAGTDTQYF. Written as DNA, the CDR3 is TGTGCCAGCAGCCCGACAGCCGGCACAGATACGCAGTATTTT. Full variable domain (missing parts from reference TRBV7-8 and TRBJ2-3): GAGVSQSPRYKVAKRGQDVALRCDPISGHVSLFWYQQALGQGPEFLTYFQNEAQLDKSGLPSDRFFAERPEGSVSTLKIQRTQQEDSAVYLCASSPTAGTDTQYFGPGTRLTVL.

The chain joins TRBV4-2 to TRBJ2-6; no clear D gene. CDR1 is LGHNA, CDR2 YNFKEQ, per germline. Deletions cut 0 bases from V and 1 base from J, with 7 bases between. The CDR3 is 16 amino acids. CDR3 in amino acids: CASSQEGRSGANVLTF. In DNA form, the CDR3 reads TGTGCCAGCAGCCAAGAGGGCAGGTCTGGGGCCAACGTCCTGACTTTC.

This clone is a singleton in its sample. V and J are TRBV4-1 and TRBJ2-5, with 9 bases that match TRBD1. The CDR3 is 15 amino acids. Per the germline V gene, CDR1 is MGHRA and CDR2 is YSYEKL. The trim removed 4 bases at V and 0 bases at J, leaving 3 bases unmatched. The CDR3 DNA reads TGCGCCAGCAGCCTCGGGACAGGGTACCAAGAGACCCAGTACTTC. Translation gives CASSLGTGYQETQYF.

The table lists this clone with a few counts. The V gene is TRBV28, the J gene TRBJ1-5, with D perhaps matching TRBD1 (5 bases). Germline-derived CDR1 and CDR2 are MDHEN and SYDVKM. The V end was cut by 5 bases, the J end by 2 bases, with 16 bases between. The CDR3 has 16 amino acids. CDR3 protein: CASSIGKGRGNQPQHF. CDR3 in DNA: TGTGCCAGCAGTATAGGAAAGGGCAGGGGCAATCAGCCCCAGCATTTT.

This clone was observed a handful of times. The CDR3 DNA sequence: TGTGCCAGCAGTGTGACAGGGTATAATCAGCCCCAGCATTTT. Encoded protein: CASSVTGYNQPQHF. The chain employs TRBV27 and TRBJ1-5; 7 positions agree with TRBD1. Germline V gene sequence: CDR1 MNHEY, CDR2 SMNVEV (reference sequence). The V gene end was trimmed by 5 bases and the J gene end by 4 bases; junction bases not matched to a gene: 5. This CDR3 is built from 14 residues.

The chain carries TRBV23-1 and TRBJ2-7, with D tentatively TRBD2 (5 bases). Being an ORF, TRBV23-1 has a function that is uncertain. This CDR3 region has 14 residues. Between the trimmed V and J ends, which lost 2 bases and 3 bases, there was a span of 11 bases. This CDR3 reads CASSQRTDCYEQYF. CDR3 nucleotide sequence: TGCGCCAGCAGTCAAAGGACTGATTGCTACGAGCAGTACTTC.

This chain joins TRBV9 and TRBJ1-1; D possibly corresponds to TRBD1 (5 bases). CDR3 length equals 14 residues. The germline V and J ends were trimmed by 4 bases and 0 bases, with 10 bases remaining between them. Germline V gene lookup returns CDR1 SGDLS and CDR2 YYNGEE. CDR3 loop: CASSPQGMNTEAFF. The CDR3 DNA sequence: TGTGCCAGCAGCCCCCAGGGTATGAACACTGAAGCTTTCTTT.

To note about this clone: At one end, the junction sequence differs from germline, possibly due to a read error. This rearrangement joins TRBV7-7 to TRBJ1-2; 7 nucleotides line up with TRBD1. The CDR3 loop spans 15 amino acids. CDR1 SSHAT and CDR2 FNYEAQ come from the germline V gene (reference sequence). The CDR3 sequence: CASSSDRNSARGYTF. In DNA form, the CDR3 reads TGTGCTAGCAGCTCGGACAGGAATAGTGCACGTGGCTACACCTTC.

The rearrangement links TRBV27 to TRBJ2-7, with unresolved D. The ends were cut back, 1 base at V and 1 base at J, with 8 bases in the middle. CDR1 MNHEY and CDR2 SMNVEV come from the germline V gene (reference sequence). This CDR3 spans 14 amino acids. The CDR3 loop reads CASSLLAESYEQYF. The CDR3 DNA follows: TGTGCCAGCAGTTTATTAGCAGAATCCTACGAGCAGTACTTC.

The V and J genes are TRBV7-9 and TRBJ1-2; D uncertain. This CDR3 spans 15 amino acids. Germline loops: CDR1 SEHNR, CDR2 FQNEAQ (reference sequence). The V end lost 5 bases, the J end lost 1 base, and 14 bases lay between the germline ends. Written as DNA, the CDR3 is TGTGCCAGCAGCCCAACGCCACAGCTTAACTATGGCTACACCTTC. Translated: CASSPTPQLNYGYTF.

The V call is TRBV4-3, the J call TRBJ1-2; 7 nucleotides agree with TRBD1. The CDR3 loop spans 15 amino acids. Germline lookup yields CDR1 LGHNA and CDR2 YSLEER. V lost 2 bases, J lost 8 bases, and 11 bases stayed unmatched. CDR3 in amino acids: CASSQISGDRGGYTF. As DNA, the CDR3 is TGCGCCAGCAGCCAAATTTCCGGGGACAGAGGGGGCTACACCTTC.

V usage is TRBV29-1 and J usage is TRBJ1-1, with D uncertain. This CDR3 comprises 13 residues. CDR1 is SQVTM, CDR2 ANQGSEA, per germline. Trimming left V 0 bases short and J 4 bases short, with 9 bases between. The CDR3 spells CSVEDPGVTEAFF. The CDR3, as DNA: TGCAGCGTTGAAGATCCGGGAGTCACTGAAGCTTTCTTT.

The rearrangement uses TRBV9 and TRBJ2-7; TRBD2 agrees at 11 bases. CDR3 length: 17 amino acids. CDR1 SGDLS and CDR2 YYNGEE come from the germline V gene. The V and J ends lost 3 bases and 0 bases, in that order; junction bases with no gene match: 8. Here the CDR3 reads CASSGLAGGTSSYEQYF. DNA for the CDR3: TGTGCCAGCAGCGGTTTAGCGGGAGGGACGAGCTCCTACGAGCAGTACTTC.

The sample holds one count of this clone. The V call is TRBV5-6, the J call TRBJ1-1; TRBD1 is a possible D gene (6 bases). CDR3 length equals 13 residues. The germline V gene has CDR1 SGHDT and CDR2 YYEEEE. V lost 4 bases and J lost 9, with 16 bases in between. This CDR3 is CASSRRGGEKAFF. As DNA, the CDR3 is TGTGCCAGCAGCCGAAGGGGGGGGGAAAAAGCTTTCTTT.

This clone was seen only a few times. The CDR3 loop is CASSDQGAVNEQFF. CDR3 in DNA: TGTGCCAGCAGTGACCAGGGGGCTGTCAATGAGCAGTTCTTC. V and J are TRBV6-1 and TRBJ2-1; 8 bases are shared with TRBD1. Germline V gives CDR1 MNHNS, CDR2 SASEGT. The CDR3 consists of 14 residues. The V gene end was trimmed by 3 bases and the J gene end by 6 bases; junction bases not matched to a gene: 4.

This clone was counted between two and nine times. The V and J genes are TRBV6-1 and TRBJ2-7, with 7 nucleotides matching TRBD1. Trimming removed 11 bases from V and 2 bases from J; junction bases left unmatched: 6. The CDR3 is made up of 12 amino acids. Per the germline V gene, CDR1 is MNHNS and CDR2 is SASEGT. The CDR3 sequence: CAGRDSAYEQYF. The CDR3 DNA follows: TGTGCCGGCCGGGACAGCGCCTACGAGCAGTACTTC.

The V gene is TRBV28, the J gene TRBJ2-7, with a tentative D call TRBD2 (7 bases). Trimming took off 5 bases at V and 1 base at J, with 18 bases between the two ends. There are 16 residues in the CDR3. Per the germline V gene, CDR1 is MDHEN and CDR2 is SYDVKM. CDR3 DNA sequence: TGTGCCAGCAGTGGGGGGGCGTCGGGAGAGTCCTACGAGCAGTACTTC. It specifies CASSGGASGESYEQYF.

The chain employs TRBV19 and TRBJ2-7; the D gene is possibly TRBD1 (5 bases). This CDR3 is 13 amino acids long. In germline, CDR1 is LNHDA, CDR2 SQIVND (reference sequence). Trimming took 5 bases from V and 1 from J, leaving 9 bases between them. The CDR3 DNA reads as TGTGCCAGTAGTGGACACCCGTCCTACGAGCAGTACTTC. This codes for CASSGHPSYEQYF.

For the CDR3, the DNA is TGTGCCAGCAGCTCCGGGACAGCCGGTACTAACTATGGCTACACCTTC. It codes for CASSSGTAGTNYGYTF. V gene TRBV7-9 combines with J gene TRBJ1-2, with 7 bases matching TRBD1. V was pared by 4 bases and J by 0 bases, with 8 bases of the junction left unmatched. Germline assignment: CDR1 SEHNR and CDR2 FQNEAQ (reference sequence). This CDR3 is built from 16 residues.

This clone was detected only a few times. CDR3 bases: TGTGCCAGCAGCGTAAGAGGGAGGGCCTCCTACAATGAGCAGTTCTTC. This gives the protein CASSVRGRASYNEQFF. The V call is TRBV7-6, the J call TRBJ2-1; 7 bases map to TRBD2. The germline V gene has CDR1 SGHVS and CDR2 FNYEAQ. J was trimmed by 0 bases and V by 5 bases; bases with no gene match: 7. The CDR3 loop spans 16 amino acids.

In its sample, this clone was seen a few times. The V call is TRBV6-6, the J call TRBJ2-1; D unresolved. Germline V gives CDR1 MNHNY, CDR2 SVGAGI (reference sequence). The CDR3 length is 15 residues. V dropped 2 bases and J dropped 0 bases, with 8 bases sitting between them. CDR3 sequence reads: CASSYDLSSYNEQFF. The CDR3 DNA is TGTGCCAGCAGTTACGACTTGAGCTCCTACAATGAGCAGTTCTTC.

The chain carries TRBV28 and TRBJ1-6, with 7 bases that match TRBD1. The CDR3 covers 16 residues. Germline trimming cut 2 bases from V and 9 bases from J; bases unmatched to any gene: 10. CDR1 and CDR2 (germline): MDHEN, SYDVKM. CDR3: CASSLAGGPLASPLHF. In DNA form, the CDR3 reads TGTGCCAGCAGTTTAGCAGGGGGTCCCTTAGCTTCACCCCTCCACTTT.

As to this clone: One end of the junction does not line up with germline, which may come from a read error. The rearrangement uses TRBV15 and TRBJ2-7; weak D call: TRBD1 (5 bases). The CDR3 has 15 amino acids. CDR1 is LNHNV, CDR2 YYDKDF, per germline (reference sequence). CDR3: CAPSRDSGRDYEQYF. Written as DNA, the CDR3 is TGTGCCCCCAGCAGAGATTCGGGCAGGGATTACGAGCAGTACTTC.

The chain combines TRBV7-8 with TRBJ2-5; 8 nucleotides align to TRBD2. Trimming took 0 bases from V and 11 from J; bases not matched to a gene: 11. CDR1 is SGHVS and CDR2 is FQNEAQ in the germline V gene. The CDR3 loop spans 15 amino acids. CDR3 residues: CASSLAVAGLEEQYF. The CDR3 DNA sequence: TGTGCCAGCAGCTTAGCAGTAGCGGGGCTCGAGGAGCAGTACTTC.

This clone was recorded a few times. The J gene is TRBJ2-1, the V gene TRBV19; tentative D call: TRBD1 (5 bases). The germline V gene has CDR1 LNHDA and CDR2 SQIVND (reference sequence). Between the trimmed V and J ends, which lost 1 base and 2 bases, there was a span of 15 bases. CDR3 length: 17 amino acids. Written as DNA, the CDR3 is TGTGCCAGTAGTATAGTTGGGCCAGGGATAACCTACAATGAGCAGTTCTTC. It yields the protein CASSIVGPGITYNEQFF.

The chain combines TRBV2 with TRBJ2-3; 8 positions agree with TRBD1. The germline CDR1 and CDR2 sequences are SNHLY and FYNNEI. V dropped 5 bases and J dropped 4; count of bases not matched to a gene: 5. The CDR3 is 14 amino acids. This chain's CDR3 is CASSPGQGSDTQYF. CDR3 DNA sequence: TGTGCCAGCAGTCCAGGACAGGGTTCAGATACGCAGTATTTT.